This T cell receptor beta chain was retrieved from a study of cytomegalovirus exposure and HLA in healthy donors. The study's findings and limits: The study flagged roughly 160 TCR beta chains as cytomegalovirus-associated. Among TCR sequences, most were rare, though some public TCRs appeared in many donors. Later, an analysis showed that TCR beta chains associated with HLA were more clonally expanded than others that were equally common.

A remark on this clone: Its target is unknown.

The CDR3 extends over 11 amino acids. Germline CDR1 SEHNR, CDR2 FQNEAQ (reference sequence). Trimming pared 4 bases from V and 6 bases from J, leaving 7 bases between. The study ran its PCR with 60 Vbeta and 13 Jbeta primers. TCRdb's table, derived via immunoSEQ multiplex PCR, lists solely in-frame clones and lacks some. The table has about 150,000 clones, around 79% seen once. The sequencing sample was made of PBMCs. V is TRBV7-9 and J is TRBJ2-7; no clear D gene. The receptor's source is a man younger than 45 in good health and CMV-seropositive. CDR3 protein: CASSWAGEQYF. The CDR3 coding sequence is TGTGCCAGCAGCTGGGCCGGCGAGCAGTACTTC.